This T cell receptor (beta chain) was recorded in a study of cytomegalovirus exposure and HLA in healthy donors. The wider study: Of the donors genotyped, about 390 in all, over 80% fell in the Caucasian-associated ancestry cluster. Whole-study results and caveats: Researchers left out some V segments, among them TRBV6-2 and TRBV6-3, as indistinguishable. Using a false discovery rate of 0.05, a later analysis showed that 16,951 TCR beta sequences were associated with HLA alleles. In a later analysis, most CMV-associated TCR beta chains appeared HLA-restricted.

As concerns this clone: Its matching antigen is unknown.

CDR1 and CDR2 (germline): MNHNY, SVGAGI (reference sequence). Deletions cut 5 bases from V and 1 base from J, with 13 bases between. This CDR3 comprises 15 residues. The PCR was carried out with 60 Vbeta primers and 13 Jbeta primers. Assay used: immunoSEQ multiplex PCR; TCRdb lists only in-frame clones, some missing. In the table there are over 100,000 clones, approximately 80% of which are singletons. The sample was PBMCs. V is TRBV6-6 and J is TRBJ2-3, with D possibly TRBD2 on 6 matching bases. The receptor's source is a woman aged 18-29 years in good health and CMV-seropositive. CDR3 region: CASSPDYPGTDTQYF. In DNA form, the CDR3 reads TGTGCCAGCAGTCCGGACTATCCAGGCACAGATACGCAGTATTTT.